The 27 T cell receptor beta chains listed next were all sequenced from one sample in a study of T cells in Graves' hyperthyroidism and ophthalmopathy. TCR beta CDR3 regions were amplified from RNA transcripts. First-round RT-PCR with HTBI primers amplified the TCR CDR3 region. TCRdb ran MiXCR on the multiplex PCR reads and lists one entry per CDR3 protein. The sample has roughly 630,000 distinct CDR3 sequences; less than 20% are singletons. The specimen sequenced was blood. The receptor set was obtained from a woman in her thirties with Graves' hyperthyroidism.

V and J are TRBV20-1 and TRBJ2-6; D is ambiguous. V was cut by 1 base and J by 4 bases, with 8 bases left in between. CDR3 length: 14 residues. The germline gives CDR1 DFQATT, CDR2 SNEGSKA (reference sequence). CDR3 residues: CSARVPGGANVLTF. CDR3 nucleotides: TGCAGTGCTAGAGTACCAGGCGGGGCCAACGTCCTGACTTTC.

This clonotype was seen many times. The CDR3 protein is CACRNRGSYEQYF. The CDR3 bases are TGTGCCTGCCGGAACAGGGGTTCCTACGAGCAGTACTTC. The rearrangement joins TRBV30 to TRBJ2-7, with TRBD1 identical over 7 bases. V shed 6 bases, J shed 1 base, and the junction held 6 bases outside the gene matches. Germline loops: CDR1 GTSNPN, CDR2 SVGIG (reference sequence). CDR3 length: 13 residues.

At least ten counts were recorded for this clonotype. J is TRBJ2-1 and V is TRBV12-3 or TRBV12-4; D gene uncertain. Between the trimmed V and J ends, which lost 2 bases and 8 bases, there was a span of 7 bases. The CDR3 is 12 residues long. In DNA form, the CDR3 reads TGTGCCAGCAGTTTACAGCCCCATGAGCAGTTCTTC. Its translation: CASSLQPHEQFF.

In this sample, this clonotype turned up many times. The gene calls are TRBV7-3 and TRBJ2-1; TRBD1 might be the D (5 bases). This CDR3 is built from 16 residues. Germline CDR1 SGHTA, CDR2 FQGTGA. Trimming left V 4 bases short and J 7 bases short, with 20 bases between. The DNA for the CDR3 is TGTGCCAGCAGCTCCTCCGTTGACAGTTTTAGGAATGAGCAGTTCTTC. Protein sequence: CASSSSVDSFRNEQFF.

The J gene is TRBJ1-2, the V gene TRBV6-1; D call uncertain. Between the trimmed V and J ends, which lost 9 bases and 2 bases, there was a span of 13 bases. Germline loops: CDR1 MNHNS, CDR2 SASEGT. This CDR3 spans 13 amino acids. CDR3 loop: CASNRWENYGYTF. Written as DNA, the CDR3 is TGTGCCAGTAATAGATGGGAGAACTATGGCTACACCTTC.

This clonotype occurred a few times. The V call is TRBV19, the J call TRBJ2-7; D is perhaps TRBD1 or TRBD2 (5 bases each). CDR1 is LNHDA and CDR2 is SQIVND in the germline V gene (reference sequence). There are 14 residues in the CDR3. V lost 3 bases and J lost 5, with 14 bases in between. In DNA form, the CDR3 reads TGTGCCAGTAGTATGGTTTCGGGGACCAACGAGCAGTACTTC. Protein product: CASSMVSGTNEQYF.

This chain's CDR3 is CASGQAYSGYTF. CDR3 bases: TGTGCCAGCGGACAGGCATACTCTGGCTACACCTTC. J is TRBJ1-2 and V is TRBV6-1; 7 nucleotides agree with TRBD1. Germline lookup yields CDR1 MNHNS and CDR2 SASEGT. V was pared by 8 bases and J by 7 bases, with 7 bases of the junction left unmatched. CDR3 length equals 12 residues.

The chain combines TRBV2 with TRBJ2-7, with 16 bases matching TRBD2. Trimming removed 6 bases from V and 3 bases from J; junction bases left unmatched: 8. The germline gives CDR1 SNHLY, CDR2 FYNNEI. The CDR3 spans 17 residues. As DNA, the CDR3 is TGTGCCAGCAGCGGGACTAGCGGGAGGGCCGGGGTCTACGAGCAGTACTTC. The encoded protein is CASSGTSGRAGVYEQYF.

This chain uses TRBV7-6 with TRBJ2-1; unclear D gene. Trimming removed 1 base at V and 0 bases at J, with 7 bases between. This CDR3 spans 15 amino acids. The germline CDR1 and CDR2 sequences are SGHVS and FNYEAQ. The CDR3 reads CASSLVENSYNEQFF. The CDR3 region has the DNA TGTGCCAGCAGCTTAGTGGAGAACTCCTACAATGAGCAGTTCTTC.

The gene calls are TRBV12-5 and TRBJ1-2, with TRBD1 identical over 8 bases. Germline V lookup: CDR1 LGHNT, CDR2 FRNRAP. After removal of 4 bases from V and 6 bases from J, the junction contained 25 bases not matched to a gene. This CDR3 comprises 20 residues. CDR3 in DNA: TGTGCTAGTGGTTCTAGCCCCCACAGGGGGACGTTCATTAGCCGGAATGGCTACACCTTC. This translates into CASGSSPHRGTFISRNGYTF.

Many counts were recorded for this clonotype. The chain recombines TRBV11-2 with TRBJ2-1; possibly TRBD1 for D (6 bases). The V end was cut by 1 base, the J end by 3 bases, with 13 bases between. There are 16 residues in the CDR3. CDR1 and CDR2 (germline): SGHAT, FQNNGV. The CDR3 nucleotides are TGTGCCAGCAGCTTAGTCCAGGGGAAGGTCTACAATGAGCAGTTCTTC. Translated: CASSLVQGKVYNEQFF.

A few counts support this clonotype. CDR3 sequence (DNA): TGCAGTGCTAGAGATCTGGGGACCTACGAGCAGTACTTC. This codes for CSARDLGTYEQYF. The rearrangement links TRBV20-1 to TRBJ2-7, with D unclear. Germline values: CDR1 DFQATT, CDR2 SNEGSKA (reference sequence). The V gene lost 0 bases and the J gene lost 2 bases, with 8 bases spanning the gap. The CDR3 loop spans 13 amino acids.

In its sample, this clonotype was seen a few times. This chain's CDR3 is CASSQTTGLADPYNEQFF. For the CDR3, the DNA is TGTGCCAGCAGCCAAACGACGGGCCTAGCGGACCCATACAATGAGCAGTTCTTC. This chain links TRBV7-9 with TRBJ2-1; TRBD2 aligns across 7 bases. The germline gives CDR1 SEHNR, CDR2 FQNEAQ (reference sequence). Trimming removed 5 bases from V and 4 bases from J; junction bases left unmatched: 17. The CDR3 spans 18 residues. Combining the CDR3 with reference TRBV7-9 and TRBJ2-1 gives the whole variable domain DTGVSQNPRHKITKRGQNVTFRCDPISEHNRLYWYRQTLGQGPEFLTYFQNEAQLEKSRLLSDRFSAERPKGSFSTLEIQRTEQGDSAMYLCASSQTTGLADPYNEQFFGPGTRLTVL.

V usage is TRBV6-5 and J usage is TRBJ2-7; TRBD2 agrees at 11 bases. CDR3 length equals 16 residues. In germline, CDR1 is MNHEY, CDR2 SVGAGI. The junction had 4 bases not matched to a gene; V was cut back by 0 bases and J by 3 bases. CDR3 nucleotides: TGTGCCAGCAGTTACTCGGGACTAGCGGATTACTACGAGCAGTACTTC. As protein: CASSYSGLADYYEQYF.

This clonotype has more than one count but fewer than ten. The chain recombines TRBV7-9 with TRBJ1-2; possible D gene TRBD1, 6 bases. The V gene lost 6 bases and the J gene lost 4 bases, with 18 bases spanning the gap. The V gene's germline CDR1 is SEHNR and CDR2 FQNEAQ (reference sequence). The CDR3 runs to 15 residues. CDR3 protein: CASSSVYGQFYGYTF. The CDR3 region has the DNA TGTGCCAGCAGTTCCGTATACGGACAGTTCTATGGCTACACCTTC.

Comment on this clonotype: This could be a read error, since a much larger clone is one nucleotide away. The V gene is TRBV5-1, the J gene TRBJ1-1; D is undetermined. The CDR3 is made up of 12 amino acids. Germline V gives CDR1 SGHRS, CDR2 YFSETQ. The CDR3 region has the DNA TGCGCCAGCAGCTTGTATGACACTGTAGCTTTCTTT. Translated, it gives CASSLYDTVAFF.

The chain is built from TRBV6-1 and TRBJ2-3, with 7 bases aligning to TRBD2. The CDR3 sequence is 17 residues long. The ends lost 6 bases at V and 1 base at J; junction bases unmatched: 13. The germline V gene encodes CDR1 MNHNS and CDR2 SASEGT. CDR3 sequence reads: CASSAGRLAVGTDTQYF. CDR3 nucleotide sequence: TGTGCCAGCAGCGCCGGACGACTAGCTGTTGGCACAGATACGCAGTATTTT.

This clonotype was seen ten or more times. CDR3 loop: CASSADRGQFTDTQYF. The DNA for the CDR3 is TGTGCCAGCAGCGCCGACAGGGGGCAATTTACAGATACGCAGTATTTT. This chain links TRBV11-2 with TRBJ2-3; 10 bases are shared with TRBD1. V trimming: 5 bases; J trimming: 3 bases; junction bases outside the gene matches: 8. Germline V gene sequence: CDR1 SGHAT, CDR2 FQNNGV. The CDR3 has 16 residues.

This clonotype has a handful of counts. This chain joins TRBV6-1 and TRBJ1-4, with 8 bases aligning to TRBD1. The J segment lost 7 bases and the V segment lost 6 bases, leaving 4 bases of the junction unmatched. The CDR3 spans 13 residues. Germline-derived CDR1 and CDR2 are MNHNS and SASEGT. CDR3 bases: TGTGCCAGCAGAAGGACAGGGAGTGAAAAACTGTTTTTT. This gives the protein CASRRTGSEKLFF.

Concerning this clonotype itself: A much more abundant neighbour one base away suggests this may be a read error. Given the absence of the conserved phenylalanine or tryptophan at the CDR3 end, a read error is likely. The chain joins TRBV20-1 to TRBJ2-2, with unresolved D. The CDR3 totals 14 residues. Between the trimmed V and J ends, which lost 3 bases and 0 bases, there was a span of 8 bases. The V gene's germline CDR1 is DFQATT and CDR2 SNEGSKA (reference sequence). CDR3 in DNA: TGCAGTGCTAGTGCGGACCCGAACACCGGGGAGCTGTTTTCT. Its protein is CSASADPNTGELFS.

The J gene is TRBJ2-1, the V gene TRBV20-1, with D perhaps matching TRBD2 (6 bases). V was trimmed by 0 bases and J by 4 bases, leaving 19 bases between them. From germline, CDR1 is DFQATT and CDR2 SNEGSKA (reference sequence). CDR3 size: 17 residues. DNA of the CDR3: TGCAGTGCTAGAGATGAACTATCGGGACTTATATACAATGAGCAGTTCTTC. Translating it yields CSARDELSGLIYNEQFF.

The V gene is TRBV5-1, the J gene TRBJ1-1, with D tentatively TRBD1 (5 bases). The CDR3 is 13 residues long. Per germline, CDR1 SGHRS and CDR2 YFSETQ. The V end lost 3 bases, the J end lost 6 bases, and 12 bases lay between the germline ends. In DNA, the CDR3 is TGCGCCAGCAGCTCCAGGGTAGGAGCTGAAGCTTTCTTT. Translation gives CASSSRVGAEAFF.

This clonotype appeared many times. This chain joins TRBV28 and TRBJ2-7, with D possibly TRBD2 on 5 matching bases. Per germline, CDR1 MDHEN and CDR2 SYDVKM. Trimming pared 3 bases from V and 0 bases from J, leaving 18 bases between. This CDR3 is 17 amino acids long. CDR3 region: CASSFRSVGRGSYEQYF. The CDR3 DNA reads TGTGCCAGCAGTTTCCGAAGTGTTGGGAGAGGCTCCTACGAGCAGTACTTC.

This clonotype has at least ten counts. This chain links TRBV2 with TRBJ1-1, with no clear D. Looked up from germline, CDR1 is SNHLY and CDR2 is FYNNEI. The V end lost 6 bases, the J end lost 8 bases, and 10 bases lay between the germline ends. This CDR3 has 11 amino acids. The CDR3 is CASSQIWEAFF. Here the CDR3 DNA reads TGTGCCAGCAGCCAAATTTGGGAAGCTTTCTTT.

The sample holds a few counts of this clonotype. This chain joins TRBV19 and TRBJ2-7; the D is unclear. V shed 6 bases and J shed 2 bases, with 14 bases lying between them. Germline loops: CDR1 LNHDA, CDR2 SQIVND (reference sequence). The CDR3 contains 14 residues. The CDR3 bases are TGTGCCAGTAGCCGCTCCGTCGGGCCCTACGAGCAGTACTTC. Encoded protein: CASSRSVGPYEQYF.

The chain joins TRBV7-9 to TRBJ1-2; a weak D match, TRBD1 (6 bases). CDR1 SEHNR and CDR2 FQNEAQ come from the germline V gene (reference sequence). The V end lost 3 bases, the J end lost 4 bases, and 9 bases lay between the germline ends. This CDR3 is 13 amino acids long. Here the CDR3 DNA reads TGTGCCAGCAGCTTTTCAGGGGTCTATGGCTACACCTTC. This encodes CASSFSGVYGYTF. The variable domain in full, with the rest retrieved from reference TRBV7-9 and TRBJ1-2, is DTGVSQNPRHKITKRGQNVTFRCDPISEHNRLYWYRQTLGQGPEFLTYFQNEAQLEKSRLLSDRFSAERPKGSFSTLEIQRTEQGDSAMYLCASSFSGVYGYTFGSGTRLTVV.

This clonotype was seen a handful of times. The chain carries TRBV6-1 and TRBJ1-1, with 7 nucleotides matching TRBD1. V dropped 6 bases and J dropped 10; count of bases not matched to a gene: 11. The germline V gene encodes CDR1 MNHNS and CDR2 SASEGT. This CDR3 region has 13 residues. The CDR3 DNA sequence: TGTGCCAGCAGCGGACAGGAGGCCGTTACAGCTTTCTTT. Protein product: CASSGQEAVTAFF.